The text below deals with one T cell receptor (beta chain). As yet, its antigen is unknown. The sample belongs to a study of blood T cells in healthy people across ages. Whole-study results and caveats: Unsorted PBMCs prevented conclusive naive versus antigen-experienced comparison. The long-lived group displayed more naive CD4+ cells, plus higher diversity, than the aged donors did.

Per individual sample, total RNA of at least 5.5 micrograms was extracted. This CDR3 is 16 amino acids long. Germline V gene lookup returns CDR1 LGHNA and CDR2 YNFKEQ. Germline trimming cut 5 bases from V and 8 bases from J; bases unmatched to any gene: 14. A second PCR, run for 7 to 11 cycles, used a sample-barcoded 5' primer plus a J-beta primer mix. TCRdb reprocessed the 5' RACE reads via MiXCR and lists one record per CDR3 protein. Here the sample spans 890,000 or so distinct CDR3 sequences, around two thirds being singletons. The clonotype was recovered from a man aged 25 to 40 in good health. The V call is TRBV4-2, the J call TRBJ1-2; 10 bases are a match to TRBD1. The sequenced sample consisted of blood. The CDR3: CASSAGQGGVRWGYTF. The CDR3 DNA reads TGTGCCAGCAGCGCCGGACAGGGGGGGGTCCGATGGGGCTACACCTTC.